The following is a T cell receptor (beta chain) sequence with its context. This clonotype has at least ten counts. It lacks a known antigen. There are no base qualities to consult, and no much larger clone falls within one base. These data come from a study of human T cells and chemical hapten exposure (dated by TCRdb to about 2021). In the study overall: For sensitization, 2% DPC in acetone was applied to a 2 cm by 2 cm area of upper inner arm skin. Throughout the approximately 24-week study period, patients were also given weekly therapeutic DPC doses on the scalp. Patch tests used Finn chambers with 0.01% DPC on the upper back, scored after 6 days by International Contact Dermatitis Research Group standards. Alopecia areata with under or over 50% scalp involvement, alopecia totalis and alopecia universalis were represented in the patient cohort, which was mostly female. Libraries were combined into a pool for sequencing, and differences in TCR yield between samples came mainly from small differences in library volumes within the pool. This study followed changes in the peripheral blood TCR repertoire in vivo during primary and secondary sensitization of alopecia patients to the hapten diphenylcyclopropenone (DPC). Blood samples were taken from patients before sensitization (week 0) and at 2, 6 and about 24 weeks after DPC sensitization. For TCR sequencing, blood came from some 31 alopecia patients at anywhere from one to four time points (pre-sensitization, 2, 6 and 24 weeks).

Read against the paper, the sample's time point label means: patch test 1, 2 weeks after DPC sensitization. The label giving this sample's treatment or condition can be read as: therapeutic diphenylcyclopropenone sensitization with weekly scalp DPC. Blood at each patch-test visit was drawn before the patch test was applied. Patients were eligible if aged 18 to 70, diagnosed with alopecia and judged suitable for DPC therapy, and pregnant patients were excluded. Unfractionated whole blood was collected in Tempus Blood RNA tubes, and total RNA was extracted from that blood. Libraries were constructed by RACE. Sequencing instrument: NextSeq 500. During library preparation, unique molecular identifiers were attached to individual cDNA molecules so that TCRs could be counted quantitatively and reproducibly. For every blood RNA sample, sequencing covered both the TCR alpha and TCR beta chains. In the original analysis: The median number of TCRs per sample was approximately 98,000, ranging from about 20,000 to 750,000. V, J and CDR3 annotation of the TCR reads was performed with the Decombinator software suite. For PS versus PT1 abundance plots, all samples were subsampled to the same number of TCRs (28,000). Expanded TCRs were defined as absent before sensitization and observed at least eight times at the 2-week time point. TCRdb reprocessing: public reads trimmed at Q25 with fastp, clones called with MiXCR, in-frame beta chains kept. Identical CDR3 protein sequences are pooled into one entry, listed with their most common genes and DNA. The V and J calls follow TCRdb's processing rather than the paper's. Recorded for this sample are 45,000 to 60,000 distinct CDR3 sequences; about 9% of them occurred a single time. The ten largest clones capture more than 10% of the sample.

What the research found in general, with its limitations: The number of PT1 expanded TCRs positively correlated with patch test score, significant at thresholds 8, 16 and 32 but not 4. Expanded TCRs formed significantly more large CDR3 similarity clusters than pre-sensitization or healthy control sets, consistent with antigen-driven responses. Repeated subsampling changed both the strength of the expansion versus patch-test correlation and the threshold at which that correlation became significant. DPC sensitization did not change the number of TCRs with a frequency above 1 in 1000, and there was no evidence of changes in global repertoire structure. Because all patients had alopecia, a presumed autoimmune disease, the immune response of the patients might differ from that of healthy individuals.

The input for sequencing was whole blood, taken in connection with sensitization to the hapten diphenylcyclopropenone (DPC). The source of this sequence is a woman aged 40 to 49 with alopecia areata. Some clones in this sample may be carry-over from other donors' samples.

The bases read TGTGCCAGCAGCCCTCACACAGATACGCAGTATTTT. Its coded protein is CASSPHTDTQYF. This sequence uses TRBV7-9 and TRBJ2-3; there is no confident call for the D gene. The CDR3 measures 12 amino acids from cysteine to phenylalanine. Only the CDR3 portion is preserved as DNA: 36 bases, with reading frame beginning at the first base. Taken from the germline V gene (reference sequence), the CDR1 and CDR2 loops are SEHNR and FQNEAQ. V sheds 5 bases and J sheds 2 bases, leaving 5 bases between their ends.